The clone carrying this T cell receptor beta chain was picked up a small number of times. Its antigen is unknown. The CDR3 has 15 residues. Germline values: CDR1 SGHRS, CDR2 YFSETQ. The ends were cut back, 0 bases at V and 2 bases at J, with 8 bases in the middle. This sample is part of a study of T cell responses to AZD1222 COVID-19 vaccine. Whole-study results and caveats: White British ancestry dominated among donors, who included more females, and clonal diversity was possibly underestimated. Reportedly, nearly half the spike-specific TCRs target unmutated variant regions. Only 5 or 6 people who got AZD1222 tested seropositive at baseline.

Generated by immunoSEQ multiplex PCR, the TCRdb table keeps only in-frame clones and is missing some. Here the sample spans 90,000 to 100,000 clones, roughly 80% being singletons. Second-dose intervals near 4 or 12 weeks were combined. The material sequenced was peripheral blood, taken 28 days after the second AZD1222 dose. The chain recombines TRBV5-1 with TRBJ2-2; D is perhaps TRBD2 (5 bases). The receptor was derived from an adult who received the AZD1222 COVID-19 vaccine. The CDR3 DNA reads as TGCGCCAGCAGCTTGGATGAGGGCAACACCGGGGAGCTGTTTTTT. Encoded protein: CASSLDEGNTGELFF.